The 16 T cell receptor beta chains given below trace back to one sample, sequenced in a study of CD8+CD57+ T cells in acquired aplastic anemia. Sequenced patients had shown CD8+CD57+ cell expansion by flow cytometry. Genomic DNA, the template, was used for profiling of the TCR beta VDJ and CDR3. Using its own MiXCR run on the reads, TCRdb lists one record per CDR3 protein. The table shows fewer than 250,000 distinct CDR3 sequences, with more than 45% occurring only once. The sample taken for sequencing was sorted CD4+, CD8+, or CD8+CD57+ T cells (not recorded which) from PBMCs. The receptors were sampled from a human donor with aplastic anemia.

This clonotype was seen a handful of times. The genes are TRBV27 and TRBJ2-6; 8 bases line up with TRBD2. This CDR3 has 20 residues. CDR1 is MNHEY and CDR2 is SMNVEV in the germline V gene (reference sequence). The V segment lost 3 bases and the J segment 0 bases; nucleotides outside the gene matches: 13. CDR3 DNA sequence: TGTGCCAGCAGTTTTTTTTGGCGGGTTAGCGGGAACTCTGGGGCCAACGTCCTGACTTTC. Protein product: CASSFFWRVSGNSGANVLTF.

The chain joins TRBV29-1 to TRBJ1-6; TRBD1 matches at 12 bases. After removal of 7 bases from V and 7 bases from J, the junction contained 8 bases not matched to a gene. Germline CDR1 is SQVTM and CDR2 is ANQGSEA. The CDR3 consists of 15 residues. CDR3 loop: CSGMGQGARNSPLHF. In nucleotides, the CDR3 is TGCAGCGGAATGGGACAGGGGGCGAGAAATTCACCCCTCCACTTT.

This clonotype was seen ten or more times. The gene calls are TRBV5-6 and TRBJ2-7; no clear D gene. The V and J ends lost 4 bases and 6 bases respectively, with 11 bases between them. CDR3 size: 12 residues. The germline V gene encodes CDR1 SGHDT and CDR2 YYEEEE. The DNA of the CDR3 is TGTGCCAGCAGCCCAAATCAGCGCGAGCAGTACTTC. Its translation: CASSPNQREQYF.

This clonotype was recorded a few times. The chain uses TRBV29-1 and TRBJ2-7, with 9 bases lining up with TRBD1. This CDR3 has 13 amino acids. J gave up 5 bases and V 7 bases, and 9 bases lay outside the gene matches. From germline, CDR1 is SQVTM and CDR2 ANQGSEA. The CDR3 region is CSADRQGVDEQYF. CDR3 DNA sequence: TGCAGCGCGGACCGACAGGGGGTCGACGAGCAGTACTTC.

The chain carries TRBV25-1 and TRBJ2-7; D is perhaps TRBD1 (7 bases). Germline CDR1 is MGHDK and CDR2 is SYGVNS. Trimming stripped 1 base from V and 3 bases from J, with 13 bases between. The CDR3 is made up of 15 amino acids. The DNA for the CDR3 is TGTGCCAGCAGTGAATTCAGGGGGGCCATCTACGAGCAGTACTTC. It yields the protein CASSEFRGAIYEQYF.

The table lists this clonotype with a few counts. The chain joins TRBV3-1 to TRBJ1-6; D gene ambiguous. V lost 4 bases to trimming and J lost 2 bases, with 12 bases between them. Looked up from germline, CDR1 is LGHDT and CDR2 is YNNKEL (reference sequence). The CDR3 has 16 residues. For the CDR3, the DNA is TGTGCCAGCAGCCCGGATCGCGGGCCCTATAATTCACCCCTCCACTTT. Residues: CASSPDRGPYNSPLHF.

This clonotype was detected many times. The chain has TRBV9 and TRBJ1-3; TRBD1 matches 8 bases. CDR1 and CDR2 from the germline V gene are SGDLS and YYNGEE. This CDR3 has 19 residues. J gave up 4 bases and V 3 bases, and 18 bases lay outside the gene matches. The CDR3 coding sequence is TGTGCCAGCAGCGCCTACCCAGGGGGCGAGCGGTATTCCGGAAACACCATATATTTT. Translated: CASSAYPGGERYSGNTIYF.

This clonotype has more than one count but fewer than ten. The rearrangement links TRBV7-7 to TRBJ1-1; D remains ambiguous. The CDR3 covers 12 residues. V dropped 5 bases and J dropped 2 bases, with 6 bases sitting between them. Germline CDR1 is SSHAT and CDR2 is FNYEAQ (reference sequence). In DNA form, the CDR3 reads TGTGCCAGCAGCAGGGCAAACACTGAAGCTTTCTTT. Translated: CASSRANTEAFF.

The genes are TRBV25-1 and TRBJ1-6; D may be TRBD1 (6 bases). Per germline, CDR1 MGHDK and CDR2 SYGVNS. The CDR3 covers 14 residues. The V end was cut by 8 bases, the J end by 9 bases, with 17 bases between. This chain's CDR3 is CASFGGRSGSPLHF. The CDR3 DNA sequence: TGTGCCAGCTTTGGGGGCAGGTCGGGTTCACCCCTCCACTTT.

As to this clonotype: A much more abundant neighbour one base away suggests this may be a read error. CDR3 loop: CASSGSIPSSTEAFF. Here the CDR3 DNA reads TGTGCCAGCAGCGGATCAATTCCTTCGTCCACTGAAGCTTTCTTT. The genes are TRBV6-1 and TRBJ1-1; no clear D. The CDR3 is 15 residues long. V was shortened by 6 bases and J by 4 bases, with 18 bases between the two germline ends. Germline loops: CDR1 MNHNS, CDR2 SASEGT.

This clonotype was counted ten times or more. This chain connects TRBV5-5 to TRBJ2-5; D is tentatively TRBD1 or TRBD2 (5 bases each). Looked up from germline, CDR1 is SGHKS and CDR2 is YYEKEE (reference sequence). The germline V and J ends were trimmed by 0 bases and 6 bases, with 18 bases remaining between them. The CDR3 runs to 16 residues. CDR3 sequence (DNA): TGTGCCAGCAGCTTGGCCTTGGGGGTAAGGATGCAGACCCAGTACTTC. It yields the protein CASSLALGVRMQTQYF.

This clonotype was seen more than once but under ten times. The rearrangement joins TRBV4-3 to TRBJ2-5; D may be TRBD1 (5 bases). Per the germline V gene, CDR1 is LGHNA and CDR2 is YSLEER. The CDR3 loop spans 15 amino acids. The V end lost 0 bases, the J end lost 1 base, and 9 bases lay between the germline ends. The CDR3 is CASSQDTDSQETQYF. DNA for the CDR3: TGCGCCAGCAGCCAAGATACAGACAGCCAAGAGACCCAGTACTTC.

The chain recombines TRBV28 with TRBJ1-3, with D uncertain. The CDR3 loop spans 12 amino acids. CDR1 MDHEN and CDR2 SYDVKM come from the germline V gene. The germline V and J ends were trimmed by 7 bases and 2 bases, with 6 bases remaining between them. The CDR3 reads CASNSPGNTIYF. The CDR3 DNA reads TGTGCCAGCAATAGCCCTGGAAACACCATATATTTT.

Remarks on this clonotype: One junction end does not reproduce the germline sequence, and a read error may be involved. J is TRBJ2-7 and V is TRBV7-9; 7 bases are a match to TRBD2. The germline CDR1 and CDR2 sequences are SEHNR and FQNEAQ (reference sequence). This CDR3 is built from 14 residues. CDR3 loop: CASSLQRDSYEQYF. Here the CDR3 DNA reads TGCGCCAGCAGCCTTCAGCGGGACTCCTACGAGCAGTACTTC. The variable domain in full, completed from reference TRBV7-9 and TRBJ2-7, reads DTGVSQNPRHKITKRGQNVTFRCDPISEHNRLYWYRQTLGQGPEFLTYFQNEAQLEKSRLLSDRFSAERPKGSFSTLEIQRTEQGDSAMYLCASSLQRDSYEQYFGPGTRLTVT.

The J gene is TRBJ1-1, the V gene TRBV28; possibly TRBD1 for D (5 bases). V lost 4 bases and J lost 2, with 11 bases in between. This CDR3 spans 14 amino acids. Germline loops: CDR1 MDHEN, CDR2 SYDVKM. CDR3 bases: TGTGCCAGCAGTTCCCCAGACAGAAACACTGAAGCTTTCTTT. Protein product: CASSSPDRNTEAFF.

The chain links TRBV30 to TRBJ2-3, with D possibly TRBD2 on 5 matching bases. There are 13 residues in the CDR3. V shed 3 bases and J shed 4 bases, with 11 bases lying between them. Germline V gene data show CDR1 as GTSNPN and CDR2 as SVGIG (reference sequence). The CDR3 region has the DNA TGTGCCTGGAGCGGGATAGGTTCAGATACGCAGTATTTT. Amino acids: CAWSGIGSDTQYF.